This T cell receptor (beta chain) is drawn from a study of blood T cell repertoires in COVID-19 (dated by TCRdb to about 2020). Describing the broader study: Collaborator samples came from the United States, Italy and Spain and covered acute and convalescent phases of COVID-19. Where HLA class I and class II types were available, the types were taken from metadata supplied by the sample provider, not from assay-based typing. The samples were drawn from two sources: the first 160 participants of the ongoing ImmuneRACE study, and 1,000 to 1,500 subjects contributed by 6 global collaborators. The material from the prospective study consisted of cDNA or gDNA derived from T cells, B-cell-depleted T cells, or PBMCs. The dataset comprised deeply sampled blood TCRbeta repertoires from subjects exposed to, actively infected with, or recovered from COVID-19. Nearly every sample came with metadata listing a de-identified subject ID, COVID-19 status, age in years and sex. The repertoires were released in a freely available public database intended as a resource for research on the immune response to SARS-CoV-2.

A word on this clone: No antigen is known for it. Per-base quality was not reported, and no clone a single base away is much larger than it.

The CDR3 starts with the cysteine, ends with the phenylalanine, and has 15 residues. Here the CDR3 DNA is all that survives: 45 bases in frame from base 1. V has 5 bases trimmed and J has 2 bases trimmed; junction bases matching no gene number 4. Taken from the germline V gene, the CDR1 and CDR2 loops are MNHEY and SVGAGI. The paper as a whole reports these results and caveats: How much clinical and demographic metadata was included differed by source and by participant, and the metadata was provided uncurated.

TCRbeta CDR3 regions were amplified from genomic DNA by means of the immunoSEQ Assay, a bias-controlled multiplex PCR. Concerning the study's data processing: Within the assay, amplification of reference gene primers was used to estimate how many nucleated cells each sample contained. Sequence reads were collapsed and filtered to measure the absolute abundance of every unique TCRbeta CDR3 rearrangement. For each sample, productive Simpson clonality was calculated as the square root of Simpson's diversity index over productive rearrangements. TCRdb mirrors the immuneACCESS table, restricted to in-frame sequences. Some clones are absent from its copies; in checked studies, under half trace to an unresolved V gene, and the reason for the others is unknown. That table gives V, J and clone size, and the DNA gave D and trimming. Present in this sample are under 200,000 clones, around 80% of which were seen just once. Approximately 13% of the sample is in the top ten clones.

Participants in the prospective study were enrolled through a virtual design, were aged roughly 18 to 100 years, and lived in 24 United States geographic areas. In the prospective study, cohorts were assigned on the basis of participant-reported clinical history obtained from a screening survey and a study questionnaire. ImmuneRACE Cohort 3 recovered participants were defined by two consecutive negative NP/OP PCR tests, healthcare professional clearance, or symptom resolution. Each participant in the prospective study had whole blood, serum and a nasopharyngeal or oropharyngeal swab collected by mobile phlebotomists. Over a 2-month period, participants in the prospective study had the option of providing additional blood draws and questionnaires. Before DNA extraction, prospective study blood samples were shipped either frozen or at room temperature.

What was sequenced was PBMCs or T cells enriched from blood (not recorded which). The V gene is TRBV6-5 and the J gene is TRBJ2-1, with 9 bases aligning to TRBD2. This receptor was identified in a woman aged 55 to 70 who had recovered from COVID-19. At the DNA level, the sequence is TGTGCCAGCAGTCTAGCGGGGTCAACCTACAATGAGCAGTTCTTC. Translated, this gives CASSLAGSTYNEQFF.